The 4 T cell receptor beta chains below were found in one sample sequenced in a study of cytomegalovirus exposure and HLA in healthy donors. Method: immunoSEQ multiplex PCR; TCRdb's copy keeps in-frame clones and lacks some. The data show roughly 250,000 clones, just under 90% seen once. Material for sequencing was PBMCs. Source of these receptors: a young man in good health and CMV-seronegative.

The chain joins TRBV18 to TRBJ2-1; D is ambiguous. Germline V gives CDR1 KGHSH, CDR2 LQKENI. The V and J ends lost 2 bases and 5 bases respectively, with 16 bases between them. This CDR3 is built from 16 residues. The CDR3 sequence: CASSPYAPGPNNEQFF. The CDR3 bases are TGTGCCAGCTCACCATACGCGCCAGGCCCCAACAATGAGCAGTTCTTC.

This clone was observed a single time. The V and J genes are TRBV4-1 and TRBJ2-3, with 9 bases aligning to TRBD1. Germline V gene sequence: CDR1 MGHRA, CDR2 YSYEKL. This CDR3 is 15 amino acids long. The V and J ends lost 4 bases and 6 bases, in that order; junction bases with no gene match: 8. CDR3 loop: CASSPFEDRGDTQYF. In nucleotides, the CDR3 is TGCGCCAGCAGCCCATTTGAGGACAGGGGTGATACGCAGTATTTT.

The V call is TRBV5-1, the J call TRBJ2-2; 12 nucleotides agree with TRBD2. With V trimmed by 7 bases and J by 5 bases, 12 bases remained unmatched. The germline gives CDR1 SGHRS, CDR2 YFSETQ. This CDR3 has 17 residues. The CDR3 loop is CASQKIPGTSGTGELFF. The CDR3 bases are TGCGCCAGCCAGAAGATTCCCGGGACTAGCGGGACCGGGGAGCTGTTTTTT.

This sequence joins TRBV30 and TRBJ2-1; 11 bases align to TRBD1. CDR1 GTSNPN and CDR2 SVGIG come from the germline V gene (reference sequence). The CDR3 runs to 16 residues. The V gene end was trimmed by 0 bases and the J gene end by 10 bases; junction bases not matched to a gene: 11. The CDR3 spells CAWSVYPRTGGREQFF. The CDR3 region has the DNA TGTGCCTGGAGTGTGTATCCGCGGACAGGGGGCCGGGAGCAGTTCTTC. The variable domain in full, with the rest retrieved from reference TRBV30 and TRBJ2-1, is SQTIHQWPATLVQPVGSPLSLECTVEGTSNPNLYWYRQAAGRGLQLLFYSVGIGQISSEVPQNLSASRPQDRQFILSSKKLLLSDSGFYLCAWSVYPRTGGREQFFGPGTRLTVL.